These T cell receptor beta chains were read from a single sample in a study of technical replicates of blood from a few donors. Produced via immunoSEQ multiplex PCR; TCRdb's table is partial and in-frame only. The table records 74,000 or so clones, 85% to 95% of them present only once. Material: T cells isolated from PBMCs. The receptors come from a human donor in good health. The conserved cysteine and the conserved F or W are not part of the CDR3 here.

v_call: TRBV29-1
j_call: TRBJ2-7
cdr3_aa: SVDGSGSYEQY

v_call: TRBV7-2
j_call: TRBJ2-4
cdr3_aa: ASSLFDKKNIQY

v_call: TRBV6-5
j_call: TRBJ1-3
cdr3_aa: ASSSRGMAGNTIY

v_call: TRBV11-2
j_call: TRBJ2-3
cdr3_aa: ASTERVRGDTQY

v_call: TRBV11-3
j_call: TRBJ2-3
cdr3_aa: ASSPDRGRADTQY

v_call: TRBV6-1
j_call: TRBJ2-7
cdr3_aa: ASSVRGVYEQY

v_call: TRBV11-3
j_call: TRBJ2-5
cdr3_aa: ASSGRYQETQY

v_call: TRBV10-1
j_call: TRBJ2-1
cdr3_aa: ASSGLAFDEQF

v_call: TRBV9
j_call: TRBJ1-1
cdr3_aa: ASSVGLQVNTEAF

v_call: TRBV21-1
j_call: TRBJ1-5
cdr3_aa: AGPGGESNQPQH

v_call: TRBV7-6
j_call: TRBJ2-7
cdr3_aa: ASSASGARGEQY

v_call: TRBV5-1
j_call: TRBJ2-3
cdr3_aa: ASSLDGHSTDTQY

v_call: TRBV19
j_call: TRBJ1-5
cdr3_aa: ASSSGLFGENQPQH

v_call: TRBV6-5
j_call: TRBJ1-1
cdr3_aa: ASFQQVNTEAF

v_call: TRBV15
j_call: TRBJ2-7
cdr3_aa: ATSRDLGDEQY

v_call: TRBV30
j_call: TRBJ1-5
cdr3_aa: AWSPGRADNSNQPQH

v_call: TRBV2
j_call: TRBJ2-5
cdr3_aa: ATGGEETQY

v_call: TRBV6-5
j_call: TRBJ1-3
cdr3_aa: ASSRDSYSGNTIY

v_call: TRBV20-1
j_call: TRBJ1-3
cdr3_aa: SAKRGNTIY

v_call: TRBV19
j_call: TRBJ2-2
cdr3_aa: ASSSNTGELF

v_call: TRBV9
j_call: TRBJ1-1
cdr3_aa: ASSVGDKHMNTEAF

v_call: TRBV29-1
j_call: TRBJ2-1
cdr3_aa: SALLPGQPYNEQF

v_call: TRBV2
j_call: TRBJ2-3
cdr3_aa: ATPRGLAGDNTDTQY

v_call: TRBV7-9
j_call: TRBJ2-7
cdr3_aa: ASSSLTVYEQY

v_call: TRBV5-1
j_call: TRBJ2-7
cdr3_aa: ASSLGQLYEQY

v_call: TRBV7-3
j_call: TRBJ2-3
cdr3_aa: ASSPSGSGDTQY

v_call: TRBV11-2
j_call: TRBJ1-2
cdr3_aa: ASSLTQGGTGVVYGYT

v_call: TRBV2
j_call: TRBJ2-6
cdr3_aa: ASSLEGGAAGANVLT

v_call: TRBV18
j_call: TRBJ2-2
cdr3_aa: ASSPTGGSNTGELF

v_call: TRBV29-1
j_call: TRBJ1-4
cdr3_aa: SVGEGGNTNEKLF

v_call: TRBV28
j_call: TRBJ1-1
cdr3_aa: ASNLDRANTEAF

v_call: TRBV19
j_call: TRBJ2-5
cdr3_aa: ASRQGRETQY

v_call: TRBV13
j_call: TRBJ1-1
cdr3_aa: ASSDRGTSHNTEAF